Included here is one T cell receptor (beta chain) sequence, with context. This specimen belongs to a study of blood T cell repertoires in COVID-19. For the study at large: The samples span acute and convalescent COVID-19 from the United States, Italy and Spain. PBMCs, B-cell-depleted T cells, or T cells provided the cDNA or gDNA that made up the material.

Germline CDR1 is LGHDT and CDR2 is YNNKEL (reference sequence). The CDR3 totals 17 residues. Trimming took 0 bases from V and 1 from J, leaving 15 bases between them. Per the original data handling: Reference gene primer amplification in the assay estimated nucleated cell counts. Sequenced by immunoSEQ multiplex PCR; TCRdb stores in-frame clones only, minus some. The V and J calls and clone size were taken over from that table, and D and trimming were inferred from the DNA. The sample has 170,000 or so clones; approximately 87% are singletons. The material sequenced was peripheral blood. The V gene is TRBV3-1 (or the pseudogene TRBV3-2), the J gene TRBJ1-1; TRBD1 is a possible D gene (5 bases). The receptor's source is a woman in her late teens or twenties who had recovered from COVID-19. The CDR3 DNA is TGTGCCAGCAGCCAAGATGGAGGGGCCATAGGGAACACTGAAGCTTTCTTT. This gives the protein CASSQDGGAIGNTEAFF.